The 11 T cell receptor beta chains below were found in one sample sequenced in a study of blood T cell repertoires in COVID-19 (TCRdb year 2020). Library prep was done by the immunoSEQ multiplex PCR assay. The table was pulled from immuneACCESS by TCRdb, which kept in-frame rearrangements only. Such tables lose some clones; where checked, under half of the loss comes from unresolved V genes, and the rest has no known cause. The sample table records under 20,000 clones; 80% of these occur just once. The ten biggest clones cover approximately 11% of the sample. The sequencing sample was made of peripheral blood. These receptors all stem from a man older than 75 with acute or convalescent COVID-19.

This clone has only a few counts. The chain recombines TRBV25-1 with TRBJ1-1; 12 bases fit TRBD1. The germline gives CDR1 MGHDK, CDR2 SYGVNS. The V gene end was trimmed by 1 base and the J gene end by 1 base; junction bases not matched to a gene: 1. This CDR3 contains 16 residues. CDR3 DNA sequence: TGTGCCAGCAGTGAATGGGACAGGGGGCGGAACACTGAAGCTTTCTTT. This gives the protein CASSEWDRGRNTEAFF.

The chain carries TRBV18 and TRBJ2-7; D not certain. Germline CDR1 is KGHSH and CDR2 is LQKENI. The CDR3 extends over 14 amino acids. V was pared by 2 bases and J by 2 bases, with 10 bases between. CDR3 loop: CASSPSEPAYEQYF. CDR3 nucleotide sequence: TGTGCCAGCTCACCATCGGAGCCCGCCTACGAGCAGTACTTC.

This rearrangement joins TRBV6-6 to TRBJ1-4, with D hard to call. This CDR3 spans 15 amino acids. Germline CDR1 and CDR2: MNHNY and SVGAGI (reference sequence). V lost 4 bases, J lost 5 bases, and 14 bases lay in between. The CDR3 loop reads CASSFDPGGNEKLFF. CDR3 DNA sequence: TGTGCCAGCAGTTTCGACCCAGGAGGGAATGAAAAACTGTTTTTT.

A few counts support this clone. The chain uses TRBV4-3 and TRBJ2-3, with D possibly matching TRBD1 (5 bases). The CDR3 totals 15 residues. V shed 6 bases and J shed 3 bases, with 16 bases lying between them. Germline lookup yields CDR1 LGHNA and CDR2 YSLEER. The CDR3 nucleotides read TGCGCCAGCAGTCAACAGGCCCTTCCAACAGATACGCAGTATTTT. This encodes CASSQQALPTDTQYF.

The rearrangement joins TRBV10-1 to TRBJ2-2, with 7 bases fitting TRBD2. CDR1 is WNHNN, CDR2 SYGVQD, per germline (reference sequence). The CDR3 totals 17 residues. The V gene end was trimmed by 6 bases and the J gene end by 3 bases; junction bases not matched to a gene: 13. CDR3 protein: CASRVPGRANDTGELFF. Written as DNA, the CDR3 is TGCGCCAGCAGAGTGCCTGGGAGGGCAAACGACACCGGGGAGCTGTTTTTT.

The chain carries TRBV11-2 and TRBJ2-5, with TRBD2 matching over 9 bases. Unmatched junction bases numbered 9, after V lost 2 bases and J lost 5 bases. The CDR3 is 16 residues long. Germline V gene lookup returns CDR1 SGHAT and CDR2 FQNNGV. CDR3 coding DNA: TGTGCCAGCAGCTTAAGTGCCAGCGGGGGGTTGGAGACCCAGTACTTC. Translating gives CASSLSASGGLETQYF.

About this clone: At one boundary the junction diverges from the germline segment, which might be a read error. This sequence joins TRBV11-2 and TRBJ1-2; D remains unclear. The germline V gene has CDR1 SGHAT and CDR2 FQNNGV. The CDR3 totals 11 residues. The CDR3 DNA sequence: TGTGCCAGCAGCTCCGGCCCTCGAGGTTACTTC. Protein product: CASSSGPRGYF.

The chain uses TRBV29-1 and TRBJ1-2; D perhaps matches TRBD1 (6 bases). Germline CDR1 and CDR2: SQVTM and ANQGSEA. The CDR3 extends over 14 amino acids. The germline V and J ends were trimmed by 5 bases and 2 bases, with 15 bases remaining between them. The CDR3 DNA sequence: TGCAGCGTTTTCCAACCGACAGGCAACTATGGCTACACCTTC. Translation: CSVFQPTGNYGYTF.

There are a few counts of this clone. The chain uses TRBV7-2 and TRBJ2-7, with TRBD1 matching 7 bases. The CDR3 is 15 amino acids. Per the germline V gene, CDR1 is SGHTA and CDR2 is FQGNSA. V shed 1 base and J 2 bases; nucleotides not matched to a gene: 5. CDR3 protein: CASSLGGRGPYEQYF. The CDR3 DNA sequence: TGTGCCAGCAGCTTAGGGGGAAGGGGGCCCTACGAGCAGTACTTC.

The V call is TRBV6-5, the J call TRBJ1-6, with TRBD1 as a possible D gene (6 bases). CDR1 and CDR2 (germline): MNHEY, SVGAGI. This CDR3 comprises 15 residues. V dropped 8 bases and J dropped 3 bases, with 14 bases sitting between them. The CDR3: CASSRGRGYNSPLHF. The DNA for the CDR3 is TGTGCCAGCTCCCGCGGCAGGGGCTATAATTCACCCCTCCACTTT.

The chain joins TRBV6-5 to TRBJ1-2; 9 nucleotides match TRBD1. CDR3 length: 14 residues. Germline V gene data show CDR1 as MNHEY and CDR2 as SVGAGI. V shed 5 bases, J shed 7 bases, and the junction held 8 bases outside the gene matches. The CDR3 bases are TGTGCCAGCAGTCGGGACAGGGCAGGAATTGGCTACACCTTC. Protein: CASSRDRAGIGYTF.